The 9 T cell receptor beta chains in this list originate from one sample, sequenced in a study of a mutant IDH1 vaccine in newly diagnosed glioma. Profiled with immunoSEQ multiplex PCR; TCRdb holds only in-frame clones, not every one. The sample has roughly 60,000 clones; about 80% are singletons. As for time point: week 11, during vaccination. It was 300 ug of mutant IDH1 20-mer peptide that made up each vaccine dose, given with topical imiquimod. For these TCRs, the target antigens are not known. The input for sequencing was PBMCs, taken from a glioma patient whose treatment included an IDH1 peptide vaccine. Source of these receptors: a man aged 25-45 years with glioma.

This chain connects TRBV6-5 to TRBJ1-1; the D is unclear. CDR3 length: 13 residues. With 5 bases removed from V and 0 bases from J, the gap between germline ends came to 7 bases. CDR1 and CDR2 (germline): MNHEY, SVGAGI. This CDR3 is CASSRGLNTEAFF. CDR3 in DNA: TGTGCCAGCAGTCGAGGTTTGAACACTGAAGCTTTCTTT.

This clone was found once. This rearrangement joins TRBV12-5 to TRBJ2-5; 9 positions agree with TRBD2. CDR1 LGHNT and CDR2 FRNRAP come from the germline V gene. With V trimmed by 1 base and J by 3 bases, 15 bases remained unmatched. The CDR3 contains 19 residues. CDR3 region: CASGLETLPVAGDEETQYF. Here the CDR3 DNA reads TGTGCTAGTGGTTTGGAAACCCTCCCCGTAGCGGGAGACGAAGAGACCCAGTACTTC.

The rearrangement joins TRBV28 to TRBJ1-6; 8 nucleotides align to TRBD1. CDR1 is MDHEN, CDR2 SYDVKM, per germline. CDR3 length: 13 residues. With 4 bases clipped from V and 14 bases from J, the junction kept 7 bases outside the gene matches. The DNA of the CDR3 is TGTGCCAGCAGTTACGTACAGGGGGGGGCCCTCCACTTT. Protein product: CASSYVQGGALHF.

The chain has TRBV30 and TRBJ2-3; 9 bases map to TRBD1. The CDR3 contains 13 residues. CDR1 GTSNPN and CDR2 SVGIG come from the germline V gene (reference sequence). Trimming removed 6 bases from V and 2 bases from J; junction bases left unmatched: 3. The CDR3 DNA sequence: TGTGCCTGTACAGGGGGCTCCACAGATACGCAGTATTTT. Amino acids: CACTGGSTDTQYF.

This chain joins TRBV5-1 and TRBJ2-1; 8 bases line up with TRBD1. CDR1 is SGHRS and CDR2 is YFSETQ in the germline V gene. This CDR3 comprises 18 residues. The junction had 13 bases not matched to a gene; V was cut back by 1 base and J by 4 bases. The CDR3: CASSLTGGSALFYNEQFF. In DNA, the CDR3 is TGCGCCAGCAGCTTGACAGGGGGGTCTGCCCTCTTTTACAATGAGCAGTTCTTC.

The genes are TRBV18 and TRBJ1-5, with TRBD1 identical over 9 bases. With 4 bases clipped from V and 2 bases from J, the junction kept 6 bases outside the gene matches. The CDR3 has 16 residues. Germline V gene sequence: CDR1 KGHSH, CDR2 LQKENI. As DNA, the CDR3 is TGTGCCAGCTCACTTACAGGGGGCTTGGGCAATCAGCCCCAGCATTTT. Translated: CASSLTGGLGNQPQHF.

J is TRBJ2-7 and V is TRBV7-9; TRBD2 is a possible D gene (7 bases). The CDR3 sequence is 15 residues long. CDR1 is SEHNR, CDR2 FQNEAQ, per germline (reference sequence). V lost 5 bases and J lost 1, with 15 bases in between. The CDR3 protein is CASSTDGGQSYEQYF. The CDR3 bases are TGTGCCAGCAGCACGGACGGGGGGCAATCCTACGAGCAGTACTTC.

The V gene is TRBV25-1, the J gene TRBJ1-2; tentative D call: TRBD1 (5 bases). CDR1 and CDR2 (germline): MGHDK, SYGVNS. This CDR3 spans 15 amino acids. V gave up 0 bases and J gave up 7 bases, with 15 bases separating them. The CDR3 sequence: CASSEYDSRGGGYTF. The CDR3 DNA reads as TGTGCCAGCAGTGAATATGACTCACGGGGCGGTGGCTACACCTTC.

The rearrangement links TRBV2 to TRBJ1-1, with a weak D call TRBD1 (6 bases). CDR3 length: 16 amino acids. Trimming stripped 2 bases from V and 3 bases from J, with 16 bases between. Germline CDR1 SNHLY, CDR2 FYNNEI. The CDR3 region is CASSEPLGGADTEAFF. The CDR3 region has the DNA TGTGCCAGCAGTGAACCGTTGGGGGGGGCGGACACTGAAGCTTTCTTT. Based on the CDR3 plus reference TRBV2 and TRBJ1-1, the full variable domain is EPEVTQTPSHQVTQMGQEVILRCVPISNHLYFYWYRQILGQKVEFLVSFYNNEISEKSEIFDDQFSVERPDGSNFTLKIRSTKLEDSAMYFCASSEPLGGADTEAFFGQGTRLTVV.